This TCR beta chain was sequenced for a study of T cell repertoires in cytomegalovirus infection. As for the study in general: Indicated by public TCR beta signatures were CMV infection and matching HLA type.

Study-wide results and limits: Carriage of CMV together with the relevant HLA was identifiable through cumulative public TCR beta family frequency.

The CDR3 has 19 residues. The germline gives CDR1 SQVTM, CDR2 ANQGSEA. The V end lost 4 bases, the J end lost 0 bases, and 24 bases lay between the germline ends. This clonotype appeared a few times. Its specificity is unknown. TCRdb used MiXCR to reprocess the reads, holding one entry per CDR3 protein. The sample records roughly 68,000 distinct CDR3 sequences, approximately 22% being singletons. The sequence came from a human donor in good health (CMV status not recorded). Some clones in this sample may be carry-over from other donors' samples. The source material was PBMCs, sequenced either directly or after in vitro stimulation (not recorded which). The gene calls are TRBV29-1 and TRBJ2-2; D is perhaps TRBD1 or TRBD2 (6 bases each). CDR3 DNA sequence: TGCAGCGTTGGTGGGCGGGACACCTTTCCCACCGCGAACACCGGGGAGCTGTTTTTT. Encoded protein: CSVGGRDTFPTANTGELFF.